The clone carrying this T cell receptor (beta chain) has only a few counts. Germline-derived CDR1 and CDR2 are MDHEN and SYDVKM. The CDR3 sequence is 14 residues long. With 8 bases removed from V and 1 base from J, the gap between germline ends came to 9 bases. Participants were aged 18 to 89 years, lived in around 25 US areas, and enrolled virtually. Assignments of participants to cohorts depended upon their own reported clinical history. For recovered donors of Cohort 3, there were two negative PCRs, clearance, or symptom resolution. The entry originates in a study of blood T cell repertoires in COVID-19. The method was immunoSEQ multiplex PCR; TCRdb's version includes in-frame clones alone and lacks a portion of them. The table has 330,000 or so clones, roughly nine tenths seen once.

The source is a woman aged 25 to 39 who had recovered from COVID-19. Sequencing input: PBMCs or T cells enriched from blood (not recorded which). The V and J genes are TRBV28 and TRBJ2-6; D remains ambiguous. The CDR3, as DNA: TGTGCCAGCCGTACTCGATCTGGGGCCAACGTCCTGACTTTC. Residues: CASRTRSGANVLTF. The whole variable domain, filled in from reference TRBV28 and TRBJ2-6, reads DVKVTQSSRYLVKRTGEKVFLECVQDMDHENMFWYRQDPGLGLRLIYFSYDVKMKEKGDIPEGYSVSREKKERFSLILESASTNQTSMYLCASRTRSGANVLTFGAGSRLTVL.